These 2 T cell receptor beta chains were all obtained from the same sample, sequenced in a study of Ad26.COV2.S vaccination and SARS-CoV-2 variants. Described treatment: roughly 19 received Ad26.COV2.S at low or high dose, single or two shots; five or six received placebo; per-sample allocation not given. All samples were drawn on day 63, counting from the first vaccine or placebo injection. Libraries were prepared by immunoSEQ multiplex PCR; TCRdb keeps only in-frame clonotypes and omits some of them. The table includes around 240,000 clones, around 89% detected once. The sample in question was peripheral blood, obtained in a trial of Ad26.COV2.S vaccine versus placebo. All receptors derive from a person aged 18-60 years who received the Ad26.COV2.S COVID-19 vaccine or a placebo.

The V call is TRBV10-3, the J call TRBJ2-7; D is possibly TRBD2 (5 bases). The V gene lost 11 bases and the J gene lost 3 bases, with 23 bases spanning the gap. CDR3 length: 15 residues. Germline loops: CDR1 ENHRY, CDR2 SYGVKD. The CDR3 region has the DNA TGTGCCGCCACTAACGAGGTAGCGCAGGACTACGAGCAGTACTTC. Encoded protein: CAATNEVAQDYEQYF.

This chain links TRBV6-2 or TRBV6-3 with TRBJ1-6; TRBD1 matches 7 bases. Germline lookup yields CDR1 MNHEY and CDR2 SVGEGT. Trimming at V came to 2 bases and at J to 7 bases, leaving 5 bases not matched to a gene. This CDR3 has 15 amino acids. The CDR3 spells CASSYPGQTNSPLHF. In DNA, the CDR3 is TGTGCCAGCAGTTACCCGGGACAGACCAATTCACCCCTCCACTTT.